This is a list of T cell receptor beta chains from one sample in a study of T cells in Graves' hyperthyroidism and ophthalmopathy. TCRdb re-called the multiplex PCR reads with MiXCR, one entry per CDR3 protein. The data contain 500,000 to 600,000 distinct CDR3 sequences, around 42% of them singletons. The sequenced sample was peripheral blood or thyroid tissue (not recorded which). These TCRs come from a woman under 30 with Graves' hyperthyroidism. CDR3s include the opening cysteine and the closing phenylalanine or tryptophan. The D gene is left open where the match is weak. Clone size appears in some rows only: once, few, many, or a class for an expanded clone.

>TRBV15|-|-|TRBJ1-5
CATSRGSGESNQPQHF
TGTGCCACCAGCAGAGGATCGGGGGAAAGCAATCAGCCCCAGCATTTT
>TRBV10-3|-|TRBD2|TRBJ2-1
CAIRPELAGLTSSYNEQFF
TGTGCCATCAGGCCAGAACTAGCGGGTCTAACGAGCTCCTACAATGAGCAGTTCTTC
>TRBV12-3/TRBV12-4|-|-|TRBJ1-2
CASSFGIPLGYTF
TGTGCCAGCAGTTTCGGGATCCCCTTAGGCTACACCTTC
>TRBV24-1|-|TRBD2|TRBJ2-5
CASRTGLAGEHGETQYF
TGTGCCAGCAGGACGGGACTAGCGGGAGAGCACGGAGAGACCCAGTACTTC
>TRBV12-3/TRBV12-4|few|-|TRBJ1-5
CASVVNSNQPQHF
TGTGCCAGCGTAGTTAATAGCAATCAGCCCCAGCATTTT
>TRBV20-1|many|TRBD2|TRBJ2-5
CSAPPGTSEETQYF
TGCAGTGCTCCACCCGGGACTAGTGAAGAGACCCAGTACTTC
>TRBV5-4|few|-|TRBJ2-5
CASSQEFQETQYF
TGTGCCAGCAGCCAGGAATTCCAAGAGACCCAGTACTTC
>TRBV20-1|many|TRBD1|TRBJ2-7
CSARGSPGQVSEQYF
TGCAGTGCTAGAGGATCGCCGGGACAGGTCTCCGAGCAGTACTTC
>TRBV7-3|-|-|TRBJ2-2
CASSPDTGESGELFF
TGTGCCAGCAGCCCTGACACCGGGGAGTCCGGGGAGCTGTTTTTT
>TRBV20-1|-|TRBD1|TRBJ1-2
CSARSGTVDGYTF
TGCAGTGCTAGATCCGGGACAGTGGATGGCTACACCTTC
>TRBV5-1|many|-|TRBJ2-3
CASSLVGTDTQYF
TGTGCCAGCAGCTTAGTCGGCACAGATACGCAGTATTTT
>TRBV20-1|-|-|TRBJ1-3
CSARRGLANTIYF
TGCAGTGCGCGTCGGGGGTTGGCGAACACCATATATTTT
>TRBV15|-|-|TRBJ2-7
CATSRESVKKQYF
TGTGCCACCAGCAGAGAGTCTGTAAAAAAGCAGTACTTC
>TRBV10-2|-|TRBD2|TRBJ2-1
CASSGAGGNNEQFF
TGTGCCAGCAGCGGAGCGGGAGGGAACAATGAGCAGTTCTTC
>TRBV6-2/TRBV6-3|many|-|TRBJ1-5
CASSFGEPYSNQPQHF
TGTGCCAGCAGTTTCGGGGAGCCGTATAGCAATCAGCCCCAGCATTTT
>TRBV29-1|-|-|TRBJ2-2
CSVVRDNDGWGGELFF
TGCAGCGTTGTCCGGGACAACGATGGTTGGGGTGGGGAGCTGTTTTTT
>TRBV20-1|-|-|TRBJ2-5
CSARADASSETQYF
TGCAGTGCTAGAGCCGATGCGTCAAGCGAGACCCAGTACTTC
>TRBV25-1|-|TRBD2|TRBJ2-7
CASSEDNLAGVNYEQYF
TGTGCCAGCAGTGAAGATAATCTAGCGGGAGTGAATTACGAGCAGTACTTC
>TRBV7-2|-|-|TRBJ1-1
CASSPTGEAKNTEAFF
TGTGCCAGCAGTCCGACGGGGGAGGCCAAAAACACTGAAGCTTTCTTT
>TRBV9|-|-|TRBJ1-1
CASSFLGGGTEAFF
TGTGCCAGCAGCTTTCTGGGGGGAGGCACTGAAGCTTTCTTT
>TRBV29-1|-|TRBD1|TRBJ1-5
CSAPRDRAETQHF
TGCAGCGCTCCAAGGGACAGGGCAGAGACCCAGCATTTT
>TRBV15|-|-|TRBJ2-7
CATSRDLGGEQYF
TGTGCCACCAGCAGAGATTTGGGAGGTGAGCAGTACTTC